Here is one T cell receptor beta chain with its context. The target antigen is unknown. TCRdb called the PCR reads again in MiXCR, with one record for every CDR3 protein. The sample has 460,000 or so distinct CDR3 sequences, about 22% seen once. These data belong to a study of molecular identifiers for immune sequencing clone quantification. Study background: Four portions were sequenced after RNA from approximately 22,000 or 94,000 naive CD8 cells was split five ways in replicates. Notes on the study in general: Barcode-sharing identical TCR molecules could underestimate highly expanded clone sizes. Clones above 20 RNA copies contained over 97% of effector molecules and under 1% of naive molecules.

Germline values: CDR1 SGHAT, CDR2 FQNNGV. V was cut by 7 bases and J by 5 bases, with 12 bases left in between. This CDR3 region has 12 residues. This clonotype was sampled from a human donor in good health. Some libraries in this study had Jurkat cell RNA spiked in. Specimen: naive CD8+ T cells from blood, with Jurkat cell RNA spiked in. Regarding subset: FACS-sorted CD8+CD4-CCR7+CD45RA+ naive T cells. The V gene is TRBV11-2, the J gene TRBJ2-7; weak D call: TRBD1 (5 bases). The CDR3 sequence: CASTQGAHEQYF. The CDR3, as DNA: TGTGCCAGCACCCAAGGGGCCCACGAGCAGTACTTC.